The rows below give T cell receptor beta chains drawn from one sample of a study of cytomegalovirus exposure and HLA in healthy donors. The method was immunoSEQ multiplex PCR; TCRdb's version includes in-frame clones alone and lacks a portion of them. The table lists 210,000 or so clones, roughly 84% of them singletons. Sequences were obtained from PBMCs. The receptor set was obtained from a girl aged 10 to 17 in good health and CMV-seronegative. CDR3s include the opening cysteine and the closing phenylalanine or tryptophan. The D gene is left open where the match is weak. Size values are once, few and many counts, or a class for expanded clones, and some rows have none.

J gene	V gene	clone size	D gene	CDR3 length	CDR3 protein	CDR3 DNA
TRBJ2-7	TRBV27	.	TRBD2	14	CASRMTSGFYEQYF	TGTGCCAGCAGGATGACTAGCGGGTTCTACGAGCAGTACTTC
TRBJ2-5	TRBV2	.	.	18	CASSERPRTASLQETQYF	TGTGCCAGCAGTGAGAGGCCTCGGACAGCATCCCTCCAAGAGACCCAGTACTTC
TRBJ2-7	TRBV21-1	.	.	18	CASPTRPGGVGKSYEQYF	TGTGCCAGCCCCACCCGTCCGGGCGGGGTAGGCAAGTCGTACGAGCAGTACTTC
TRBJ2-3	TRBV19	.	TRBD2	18	CASSSGLAGGFEPDTQYF	TGTGCCAGTAGCTCAGGACTAGCGGGAGGGTTCGAGCCAGATACGCAGTATTTT
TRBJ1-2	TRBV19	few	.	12	CASSTTGHGYTF	TGTGCCAGTAGTACCACAGGCCATGGCTACACCTTC
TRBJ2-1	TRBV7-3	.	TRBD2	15	CASSFLAGGTNEQFF	TGTGCCAGCAGCTTCTTAGCGGGAGGCACCAATGAGCAGTTCTTC
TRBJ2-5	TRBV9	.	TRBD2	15	CASSVVSGGQETQYF	TGTGCCAGCAGCGTAGTTAGCGGGGGGCAAGAGACCCAGTACTTC
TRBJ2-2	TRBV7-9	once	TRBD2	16	CSSSLRLAPDTGELFF	TGTTCCAGCAGCTTAAGACTAGCTCCGGACACCGGGGAGCTGTTTTTT
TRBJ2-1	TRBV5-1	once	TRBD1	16	CASSLTHRGSSNEQFF	TGCGCCAGCAGCTTAACCCACAGGGGATCCTCCAATGAGCAGTTCTTC
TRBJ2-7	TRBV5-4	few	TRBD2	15	CASSFESGGTYEQYF	TGTGCCAGCAGCTTCGAGAGCGGGGGCACCTACGAGCAGTACTTC
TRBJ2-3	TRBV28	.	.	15	CASSQRGRVTDTQYF	TGTGCCAGCAGCCAAAGGGGCAGGGTCACAGATACGCAGTATTTT
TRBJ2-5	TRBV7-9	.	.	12	CASSFSGETQYF	TGTGCCAGCAGCTTTTCGGGAGAGACCCAGTACTTC